This T cell receptor (beta chain) was found in a study of blood T cells in healthy people across ages. This clonotype was picked up a small number of times. Primed by a sample-barcoded 5' primer and a J-beta primer mix, a second PCR proceeded for roughly 7 to 11 cycles. TCRdb called the 5' RACE reads again in MiXCR, with one record for every CDR3 protein. The top ten clones hold around 0.7% of a sample with more than 1,000,000 distinct CDR3 sequences, under 30% of them seen once. CDR3 size: 14 residues. Germline V lookup: CDR1 MDHEN, CDR2 SYDVKM. Trimming cost V 4 bases and J 1 base; bases outside gene matches: 3. These data are also associated with another study on T cells of mothers and their children. That source adds: Each mother gave over 8 million TCR beta CDR3 reads; each child, about 2.9 million. Comparable shaping of TCR recombination output by thymic selection was observed in related and unrelated pairs.

The receptor's source is a girl aged 2-10 years in good health. The J gene is TRBJ2-5, the V gene TRBV28; 7 bases align to TRBD2. The specimen was blood. The CDR3 region is CASSSIAGQETQYF. The CDR3 bases are TGTGCCAGCAGTTCTATAGCGGGCCAAGAGACCCAGTACTTC.